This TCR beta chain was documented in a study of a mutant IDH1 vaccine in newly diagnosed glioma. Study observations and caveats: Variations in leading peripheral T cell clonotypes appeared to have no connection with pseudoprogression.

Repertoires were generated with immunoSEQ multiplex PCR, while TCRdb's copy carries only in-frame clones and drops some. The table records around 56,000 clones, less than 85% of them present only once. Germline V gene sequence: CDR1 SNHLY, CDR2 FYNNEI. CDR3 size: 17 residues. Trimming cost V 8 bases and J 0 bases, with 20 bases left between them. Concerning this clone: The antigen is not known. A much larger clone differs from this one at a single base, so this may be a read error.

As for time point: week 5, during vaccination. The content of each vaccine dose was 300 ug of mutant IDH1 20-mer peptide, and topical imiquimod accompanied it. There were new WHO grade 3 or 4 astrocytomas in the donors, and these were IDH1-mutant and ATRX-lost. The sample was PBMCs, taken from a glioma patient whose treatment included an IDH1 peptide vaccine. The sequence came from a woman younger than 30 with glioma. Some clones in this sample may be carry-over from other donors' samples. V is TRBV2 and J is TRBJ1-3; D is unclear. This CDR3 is CASGVSSQSISGNTIYF. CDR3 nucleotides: TGTGCCAGCGGTGTCTCTTCTCAAAGCATCTCTGGAAACACCATATATTTT.